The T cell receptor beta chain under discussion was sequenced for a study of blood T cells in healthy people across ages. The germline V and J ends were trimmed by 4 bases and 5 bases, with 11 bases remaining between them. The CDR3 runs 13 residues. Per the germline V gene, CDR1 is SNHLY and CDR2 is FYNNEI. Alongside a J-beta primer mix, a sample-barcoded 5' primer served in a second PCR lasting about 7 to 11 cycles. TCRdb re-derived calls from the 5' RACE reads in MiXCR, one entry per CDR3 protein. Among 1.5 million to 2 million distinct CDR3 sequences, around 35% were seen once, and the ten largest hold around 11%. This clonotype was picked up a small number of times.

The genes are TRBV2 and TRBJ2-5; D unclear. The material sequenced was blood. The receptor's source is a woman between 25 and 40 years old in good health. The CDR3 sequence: CASSGNSGETQYF. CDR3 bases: TGTGCCAGCAGTGGTAATAGTGGTGAGACCCAGTACTTC.